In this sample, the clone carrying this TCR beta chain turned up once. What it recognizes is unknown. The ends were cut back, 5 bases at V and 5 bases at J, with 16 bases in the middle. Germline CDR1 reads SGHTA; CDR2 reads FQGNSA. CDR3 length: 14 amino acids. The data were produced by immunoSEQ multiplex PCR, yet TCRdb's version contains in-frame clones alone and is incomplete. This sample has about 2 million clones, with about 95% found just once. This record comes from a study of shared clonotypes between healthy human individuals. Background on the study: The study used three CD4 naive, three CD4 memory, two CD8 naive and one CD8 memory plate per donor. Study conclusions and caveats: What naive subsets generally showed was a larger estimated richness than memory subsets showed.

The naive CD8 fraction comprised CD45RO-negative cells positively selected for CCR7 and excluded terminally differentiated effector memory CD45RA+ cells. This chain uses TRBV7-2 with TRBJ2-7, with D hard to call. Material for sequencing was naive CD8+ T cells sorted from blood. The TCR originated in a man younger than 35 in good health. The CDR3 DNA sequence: TGTGCCAGCAGCCCGCGGTACGGCACCGACGAGCAGTACTTC. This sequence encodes CASSPRYGTDEQYF.